This paragraph covers one T cell receptor (beta chain) sequence. This CDR3 comprises 14 residues. Trimming left V 4 bases short and J 0 bases short, with 10 bases between. CDR1 is WSHSY, CDR2 SAAADI, per germline. Assay used: immunoSEQ multiplex PCR; TCRdb lists only in-frame clones, some missing. The sample includes 50,000 to 75,000 clones, 65% to 80% of them seen just once. The data are from a study of radiation and T cells in renal cell carcinoma. Study context: Nephrectomy followed 15 Gy stereotactic body radiation by 4 weeks.

Time point denoted: baseline pretreatment blood. The treatment: 15 Gy SBRT to primary tumor, nephrectomy 4 weeks later. Serial blood draws occurred at baseline and 2 and 4 weeks post-SBRT. The chain employs TRBV10-2 and TRBJ2-7, with TRBD1 as a possible D gene (6 bases). The clonotype was recovered from a man aged 55 to 69 with renal cell carcinoma. The specimen comprised blood, sampled from a patient whose treatment included radiotherapy and nephrectomy. CDR3 nucleotides: TGCGCCAGCAGTGGGGGGACACTCTCCTACGAGCAGTACTTC. It yields the protein CASSGGTLSYEQYF.